This record looks at one T cell receptor beta chain sequence and its context. Its antigen remains unknown. The data were obtained in a study of T cell responses to AZD1222 COVID-19 vaccine. Study-wide background: Pooling of second doses given at about 4 or about 12 weeks was done.

Germline CDR1 SGHVS, CDR2 FNYEAQ. The CDR3 runs to 21 residues. The V segment lost 1 base and the J segment 0 bases; nucleotides outside the gene matches: 11. Study results and limitations: CD4 TCRs associated with vaccination spanned spike, dominating at 160-218 and 743-854. Rises in breadth and depth of Spike-specific TCRs came after two AZD1222 doses. Clonal diversity may have been underestimated in mostly white British donors.

Here immunoSEQ multiplex PCR was the method, and the copy in TCRdb shows in-frame clones only, minus some. The sample shows 90,000 to 120,000 clones, about 93% of them seen only once. V gene TRBV7-6 combines with J gene TRBJ2-1, with 14 bases aligning to TRBD2. The receptor was isolated from an adult in good health. The sequences come from peripheral blood, collected on day 0 of AZD1222 vaccination. The CDR3 reads CASSLVKRTSGGSSSYNEQFF. In DNA, the CDR3 is TGTGCCAGCAGCTTAGTCAAAAGGACTAGCGGGGGGTCGAGCTCCTACAATGAGCAGTTCTTC. Together with reference TRBV7-6 and TRBJ2-1, the CDR3 gives the full variable domain: GAGVSQSPRYKVTKRGQDVALRCDPISGHVSLYWYRQALGQGPEFLTYFNYEAQQDKSGLPNDRFSAERPEGSISTLTIQRTEQRDSAMYRCASSLVKRTSGGSSSYNEQFFGPGTRLTVL.